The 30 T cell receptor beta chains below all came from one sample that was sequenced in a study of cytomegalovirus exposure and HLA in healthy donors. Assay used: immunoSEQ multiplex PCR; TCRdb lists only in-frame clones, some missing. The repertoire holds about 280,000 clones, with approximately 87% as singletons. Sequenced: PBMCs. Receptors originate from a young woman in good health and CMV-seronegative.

The CDR3 sequence is CASSQGLAGGPGNEQYF. The DNA for the CDR3 is TGTGCCAGCAGCCAGGGACTAGCGGGAGGGCCTGGAAACGAGCAGTACTTC. The V gene is TRBV7-3, the J gene TRBJ2-7; 16 bases line up with TRBD2. CDR1 is SGHTA and CDR2 is FQGTGA in the germline V gene. After removal of 5 bases from V and 5 bases from J, the junction contained 9 bases not matched to a gene. The CDR3 length is 17 residues.

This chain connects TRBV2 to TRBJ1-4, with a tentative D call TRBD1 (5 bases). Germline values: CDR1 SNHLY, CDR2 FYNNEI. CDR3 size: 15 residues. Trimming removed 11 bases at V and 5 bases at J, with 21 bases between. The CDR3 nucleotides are TGTGCCGGCGGACAAGGAAAAGGGCCGAATGAAAAACTGTTTTTT. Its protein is CAGGQGKGPNEKLFF.

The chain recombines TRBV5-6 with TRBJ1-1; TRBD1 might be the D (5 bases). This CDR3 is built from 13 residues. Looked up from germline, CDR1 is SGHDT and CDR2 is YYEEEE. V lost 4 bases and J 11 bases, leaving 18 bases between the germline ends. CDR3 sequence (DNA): TGTGCCAGCAGCCCGCTGAGGGGACTGGACGCTTTCTTT. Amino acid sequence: CASSPLRGLDAFF.

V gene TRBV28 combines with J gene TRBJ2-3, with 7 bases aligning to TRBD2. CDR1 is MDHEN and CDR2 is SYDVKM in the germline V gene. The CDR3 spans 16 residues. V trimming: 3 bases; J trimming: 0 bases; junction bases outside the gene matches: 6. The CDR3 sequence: CASSFASGDSTDTQYF. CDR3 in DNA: TGTGCCAGCAGTTTCGCAAGCGGGGACAGCACAGATACGCAGTATTTT.

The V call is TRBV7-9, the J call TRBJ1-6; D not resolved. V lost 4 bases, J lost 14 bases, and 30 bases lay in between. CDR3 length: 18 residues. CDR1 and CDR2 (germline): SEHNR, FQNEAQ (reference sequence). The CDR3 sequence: CASSSTSEGGGFKGSLHF. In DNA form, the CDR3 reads TGTGCCAGCAGCTCGACTTCCGAAGGAGGAGGCTTCAAGGGTTCCCTCCACTTT.

The CDR3 DNA reads TGTGCCAGTTCCGTGGGGCTTGGGCGAACAAAAGAGACCCAGTACTTC. Translating gives CASSVGLGRTKETQYF. The rearrangement joins TRBV19 to TRBJ2-5; the D gene is possibly TRBD1 (5 bases). The CDR3 contains 16 residues. CDR1 is LNHDA, CDR2 SQIVND, per germline (reference sequence). Between the trimmed V and J ends, which lost 8 bases and 3 bases, there was a span of 22 bases. The full variable domain, rest sourced from reference TRBV19 and TRBJ2-5, is DGGITQSPKYLFRKEGQNVTLSCEQNLNHDAMYWYRQDPGQGLRLIYYSQIVNDFQKGDIAEGYSVSREKKESFPLTVTSAQKNPTAFYLCASSVGLGRTKETQYFGPGTRLLVL.

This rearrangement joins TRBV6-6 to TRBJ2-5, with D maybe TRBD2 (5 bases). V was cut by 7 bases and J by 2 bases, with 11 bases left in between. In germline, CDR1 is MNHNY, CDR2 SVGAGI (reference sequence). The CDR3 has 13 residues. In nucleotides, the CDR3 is TGTGCCAGCAAGGGCAGGACTCAAGAGACCCAGTACTTC. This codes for CASKGRTQETQYF.

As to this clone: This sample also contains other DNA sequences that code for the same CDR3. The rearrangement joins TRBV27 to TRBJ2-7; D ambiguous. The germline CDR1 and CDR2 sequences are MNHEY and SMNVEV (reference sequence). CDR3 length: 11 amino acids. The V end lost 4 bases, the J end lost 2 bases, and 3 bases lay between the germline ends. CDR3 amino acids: CASSSTYEQYF. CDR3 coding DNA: TGTGCCAGCAGTTCCACCTACGAGCAGTACTTC.

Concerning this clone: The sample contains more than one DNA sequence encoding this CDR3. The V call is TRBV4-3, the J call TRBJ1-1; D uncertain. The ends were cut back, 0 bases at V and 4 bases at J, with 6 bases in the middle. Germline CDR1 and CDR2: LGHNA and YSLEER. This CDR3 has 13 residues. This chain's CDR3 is CASSQDRGTEAFF. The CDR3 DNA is TGCGCCAGCAGCCAAGATAGAGGCACTGAAGCTTTCTTT.

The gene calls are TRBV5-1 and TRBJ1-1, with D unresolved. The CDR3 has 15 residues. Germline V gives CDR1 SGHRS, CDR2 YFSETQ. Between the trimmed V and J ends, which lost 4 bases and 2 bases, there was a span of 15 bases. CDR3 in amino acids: CASSLSSKLNTEAFF. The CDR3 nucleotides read TGCGCCAGCAGCCTATCGTCAAAGTTAAACACTGAAGCTTTCTTT.

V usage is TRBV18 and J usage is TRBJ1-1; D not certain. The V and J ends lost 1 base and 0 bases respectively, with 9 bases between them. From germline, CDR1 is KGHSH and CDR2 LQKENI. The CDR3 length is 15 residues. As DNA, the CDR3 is TGTGCCAGCTCACCACGCGCAGGCATGAACACTGAAGCTTTCTTT. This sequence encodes CASSPRAGMNTEAFF.

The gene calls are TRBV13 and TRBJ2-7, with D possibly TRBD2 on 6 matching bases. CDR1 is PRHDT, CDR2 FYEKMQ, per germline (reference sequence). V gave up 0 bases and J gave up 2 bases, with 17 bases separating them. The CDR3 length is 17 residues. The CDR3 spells CASSLGGVGGLPYEQYF. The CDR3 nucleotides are TGTGCCAGCAGCTTAGGGGGAGTCGGAGGGCTTCCCTACGAGCAGTACTTC. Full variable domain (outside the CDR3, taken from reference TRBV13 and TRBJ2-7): AAGVIQSPRHLIKEKRETATLKCYPIPRHDTVYWYQQGPGQDPQFLISFYEKMQSDKGSIPDRFSAQQFSDYHSELNMSSLELGDSALYFCASSLGGVGGLPYEQYFGPGTRLTVT.

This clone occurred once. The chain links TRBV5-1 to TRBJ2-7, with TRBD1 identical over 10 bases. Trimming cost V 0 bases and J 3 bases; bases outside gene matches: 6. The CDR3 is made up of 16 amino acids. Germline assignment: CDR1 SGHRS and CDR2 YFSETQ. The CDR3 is CASSLEAGTGVYEQYF. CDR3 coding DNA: TGCGCCAGCAGCTTGGAAGCCGGGACAGGGGTCTACGAGCAGTACTTC.

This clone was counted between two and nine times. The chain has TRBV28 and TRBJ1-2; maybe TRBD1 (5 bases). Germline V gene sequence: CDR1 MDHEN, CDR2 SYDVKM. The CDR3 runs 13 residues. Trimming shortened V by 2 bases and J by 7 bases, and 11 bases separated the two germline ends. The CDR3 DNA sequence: TGTGCCAGCAGTTTAACGGGGGTAGGTGGCTACACCTTC. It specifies CASSLTGVGGYTF.

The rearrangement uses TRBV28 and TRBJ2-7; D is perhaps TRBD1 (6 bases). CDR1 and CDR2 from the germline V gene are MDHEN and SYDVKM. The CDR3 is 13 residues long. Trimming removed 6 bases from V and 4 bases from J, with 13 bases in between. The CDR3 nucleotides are TGTGCCAGCAGCAGGACAGCGAGGTACGAGCAGTACTTC. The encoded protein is CASSRTARYEQYF.

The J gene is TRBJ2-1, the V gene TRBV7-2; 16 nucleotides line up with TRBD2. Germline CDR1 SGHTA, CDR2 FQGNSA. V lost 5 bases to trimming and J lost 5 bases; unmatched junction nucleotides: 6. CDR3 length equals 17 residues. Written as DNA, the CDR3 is TGTGCCAGCAGCCCCGGGACTAGCGGGAGGGCCCACAATGAGCAGTTCTTC. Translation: CASSPGTSGRAHNEQFF.

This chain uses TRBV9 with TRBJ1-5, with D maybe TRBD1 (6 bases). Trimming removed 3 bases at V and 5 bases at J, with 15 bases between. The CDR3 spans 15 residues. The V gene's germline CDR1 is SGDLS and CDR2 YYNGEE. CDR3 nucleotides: TGTGCCAGCAGCGGCGGAGGACAGATTTATCAGCCCCAGCATTTT. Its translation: CASSGGGQIYQPQHF.

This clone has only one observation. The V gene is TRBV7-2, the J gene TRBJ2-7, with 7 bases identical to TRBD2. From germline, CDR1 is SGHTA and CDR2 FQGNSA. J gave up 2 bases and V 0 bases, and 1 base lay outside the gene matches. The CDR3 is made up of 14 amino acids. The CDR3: CASSLAGGTYEQYF. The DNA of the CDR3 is TGTGCCAGCAGCTTAGCGGGAGGGACCTACGAGCAGTACTTC.

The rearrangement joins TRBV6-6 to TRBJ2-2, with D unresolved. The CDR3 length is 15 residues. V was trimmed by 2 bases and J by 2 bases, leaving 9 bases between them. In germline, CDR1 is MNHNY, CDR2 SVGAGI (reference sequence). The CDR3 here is CASSYPPRNTGELFF. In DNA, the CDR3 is TGTGCCAGCAGTTACCCCCCCAGAAACACCGGGGAGCTGTTTTTT.

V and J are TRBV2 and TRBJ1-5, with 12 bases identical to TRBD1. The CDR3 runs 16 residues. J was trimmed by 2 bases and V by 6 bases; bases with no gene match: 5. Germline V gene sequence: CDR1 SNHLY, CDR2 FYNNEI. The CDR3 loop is CASRGTGGAGNQPQHF. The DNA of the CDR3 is TGTGCCAGCAGAGGGACAGGGGGCGCGGGCAATCAGCCCCAGCATTTT.

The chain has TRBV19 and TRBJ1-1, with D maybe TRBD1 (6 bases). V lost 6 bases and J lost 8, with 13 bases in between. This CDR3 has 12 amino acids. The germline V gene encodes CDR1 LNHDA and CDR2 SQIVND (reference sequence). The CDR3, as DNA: TGTGCCAGTAGCCCCGACAGGAGCGAAGCTTTCTTT. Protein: CASSPDRSEAFF.

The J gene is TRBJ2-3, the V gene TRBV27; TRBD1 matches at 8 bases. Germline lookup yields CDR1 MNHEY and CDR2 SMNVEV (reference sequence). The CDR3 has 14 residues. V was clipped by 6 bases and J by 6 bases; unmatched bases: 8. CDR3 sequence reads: CASRPQGASDTQYF. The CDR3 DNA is TGTGCCAGCAGACCCCAGGGGGCGTCGGATACGCAGTATTTT.

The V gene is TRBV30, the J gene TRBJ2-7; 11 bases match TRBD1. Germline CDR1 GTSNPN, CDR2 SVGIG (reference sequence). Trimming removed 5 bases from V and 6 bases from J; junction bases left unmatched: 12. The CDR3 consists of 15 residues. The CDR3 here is CAWSFAGTGGREQYF. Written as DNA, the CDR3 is TGTGCCTGGTCCTTCGCCGGGACAGGGGGGCGCGAGCAGTACTTC.

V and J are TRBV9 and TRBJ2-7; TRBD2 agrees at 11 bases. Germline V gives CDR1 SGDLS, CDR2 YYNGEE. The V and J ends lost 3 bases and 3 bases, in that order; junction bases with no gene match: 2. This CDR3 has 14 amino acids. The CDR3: CASSGSGRGYEQYF. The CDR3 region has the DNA TGTGCCAGCAGCGGTAGCGGGAGGGGCTACGAGCAGTACTTC.

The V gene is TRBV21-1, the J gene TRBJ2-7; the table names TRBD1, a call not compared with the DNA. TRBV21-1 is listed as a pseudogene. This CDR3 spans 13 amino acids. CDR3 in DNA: TGTGCCCGATGGGACAGTCAAACCTACGAGCAGTACTTC. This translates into CARWDSQTYEQYF.

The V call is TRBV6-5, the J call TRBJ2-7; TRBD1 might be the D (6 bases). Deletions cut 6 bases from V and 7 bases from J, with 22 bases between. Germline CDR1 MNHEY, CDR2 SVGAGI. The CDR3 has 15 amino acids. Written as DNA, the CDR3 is TGTGCCAGCAGCCTGGACGCCAGGGGCGGTGTGGAGCAGTACTTC. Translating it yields CASSLDARGGVEQYF.

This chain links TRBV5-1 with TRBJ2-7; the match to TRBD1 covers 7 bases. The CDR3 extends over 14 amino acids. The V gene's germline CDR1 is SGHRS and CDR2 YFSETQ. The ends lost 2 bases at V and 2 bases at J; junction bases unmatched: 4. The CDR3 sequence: CASSLTGTAYEQYF. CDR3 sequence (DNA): TGCGCCAGCAGCTTAACCGGGACAGCCTACGAGCAGTACTTC.

The CDR3 reads CAIRATSGRLEQYF. The CDR3 region has the DNA TGTGCCATCAGAGCGACTAGCGGGAGACTCGAGCAGTACTTC. The chain uses TRBV10-3 and TRBJ2-7; 12 bases are shared with TRBD2. The junction had 6 bases not matched to a gene; V was cut back by 6 bases and J by 6 bases. Per the germline V gene, CDR1 is ENHRY and CDR2 is SYGVKD. This CDR3 is built from 14 residues.

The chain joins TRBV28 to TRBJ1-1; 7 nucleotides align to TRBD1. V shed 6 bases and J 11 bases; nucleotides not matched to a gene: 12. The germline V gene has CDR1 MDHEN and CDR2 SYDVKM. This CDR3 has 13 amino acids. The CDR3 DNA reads TGTGCCAGCAGACTGACAGGGAGAAGTGGGGCTTTCTTT. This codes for CASRLTGRSGAFF.

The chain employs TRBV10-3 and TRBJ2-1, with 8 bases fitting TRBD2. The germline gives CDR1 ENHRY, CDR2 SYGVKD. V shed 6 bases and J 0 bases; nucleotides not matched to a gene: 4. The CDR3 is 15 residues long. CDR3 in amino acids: CAIRESGSSYNEQFF. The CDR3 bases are TGTGCCATCAGAGAGAGCGGGAGCTCCTACAATGAGCAGTTCTTC.